Listed below are T cell receptor beta chains from one sample, sequenced in a study of beta chain features in type 1 diabetes. Generated by immunoSEQ multiplex PCR, the TCRdb table keeps only in-frame clones and is missing some. The sample includes 350,000 to 400,000 clones, approximately 16% of them seen just once. Sequenced: naive CD4+ T cells from blood. These TCRs come from a woman younger than 35 in good health. CDR3s include the opening cysteine and the closing phenylalanine or tryptophan. A D gene is named only where the DNA matches it firmly. Expanded clones get a size class; other rows say once, few or many, or leave the size out.

TRBV6-5	TRBD1	-	TRBJ2-7	TGTGCCAGCAGTTACCCGCCGGGACAGGGGGGGTACGAGCAGTACTTC	CASSYPPGQGGYEQYF
TRBV4-2	-	-	TRBJ2-1	TGTGCCAGCAGCCAAGTCGAGAGGGAGCAGTTCTTC	CASSQVEREQFF
TRBV30	-	-	TRBJ2-5	TGTGCCTGGAGTGACGGCGGCTGGAAACGGGAGACCCAGTACTTC	CAWSDGGWKRETQYF
TRBV4-1	TRBD2	-	TRBJ2-1	TGCGCCAGCAGACCCATAGCGGGAGAACTGGTGGTGGGGCTCTACAATGAGCAGTTCTTC	CASRPIAGELVVGLYNEQFF
TRBV2	TRBD1	few	TRBJ2-1	TGTGCCAGCAGGGGACAGGAAGTCTACAATGAGCAGTTCTTC	CASRGQEVYNEQFF
TRBV6-5	TRBD1	-	TRBJ2-1	TGTGCCAGCAGTTCCAGACAGGGGGCATACAATGAGCAGTTCTTC	CASSSRQGAYNEQFF
TRBV9	-	few	TRBJ2-3	TGTGCCAGCAGCGCGACCAGGGGAGCGGGAAGGGCAGATACGCAGTATTTT	CASSATRGAGRADTQYF
TRBV7-2	-	-	TRBJ2-7	TGTGCCAGCAGGATAATTAGGGGCTCCTACGAGCAGTACTTC	CASRIIRGSYEQYF
TRBV4-1	TRBD2	-	TRBJ2-3	TGCGCCAGCAGCCCGTCCCCTCTTAGCGGGAGGTTTCAAGATACGCAGTATTTT	CASSPSPLSGRFQDTQYF
TRBV29-1	-	few	TRBJ2-3	TGCAGCGTTACAGCAACCTCCACAGATACGCAGTATTTT	CSVTATSTDTQYF
TRBV30	-	-	TRBJ1-5	TGTGCCTGGAGTTACGGGGTGAGCAATCAGCCCCAGCATTTT	CAWSYGVSNQPQHF
TRBV5-1	TRBD2	-	TRBJ2-4	TGCGCCAGCAGCTTGGGACTAGCGGGAGGGCAGGACATTCAGTACTTC	CASSLGLAGGQDIQYF
TRBV5-1	-	few	TRBJ2-2	TGCGCCAGCAGCCCCCGGGACACTTCCACCGGGGAGCTGTTTTTT	CASSPRDTSTGELFF
TRBV28	-	few	TRBJ1-1	TGTGCCAGCAGCCGGACTGAAGCTTTCTTT	CASSRTEAFF
TRBV29-1	TRBD1	few	TRBJ1-5	TGCAGCGTGAGTCAGGGGGGCAATCAGCCCCAGCATTTT	CSVSQGGNQPQHF
TRBV7-9	-	few	TRBJ1-1	TGTGCCAGCACCACTTCCAGGGGCGAAGCTTTCTTT	CASTTSRGEAFF
TRBV30	TRBD2	-	TRBJ2-1	TGTGCCCGGGTGACTAGCGGGAACTACAATGAGCAGTTCTTC	CARVTSGNYNEQFF